These 26 T cell receptor beta chains were all obtained from the same sample, sequenced in a study of T-cell reconstitution after alpha-beta-depleted transplantation in children. TCRbeta library construction was performed incorporating unique molecular identifiers. One entry per CDR3 protein, called by TCRdb with MiXCR from the PCR reads. The sample gives some 100,000 distinct CDR3 sequences, 15% to 18% of which show up once; around a fifth is in the top ten. Sequenced material: PBMCs, mostly from graft donor cells, taken 180 days after TCRalphabeta/CD19-depleted stem cell transplant. These receptors were taken from a male patient aged 2 to 10 who had a stem cell transplant for acute lymphoblastic leukemia, so the T cells may come from the graft donor.

The rearrangement uses TRBV4-1 and TRBJ1-1, with TRBD1 as a possible D gene (5 bases). This CDR3 comprises 15 residues. The V and J ends lost 0 bases and 7 bases respectively, with 15 bases between them. CDR1 is MGHRA, CDR2 YSYEKL, per germline. This CDR3 reads CASSQDRRVGGEAFF. For the CDR3, the DNA is TGCGCCAGCAGCCAAGATCGGAGGGTGGGGGGTGAAGCTTTCTTT.

The rearrangement links TRBV5-1 to TRBJ2-3; 10 positions agree with TRBD2. The CDR3 loop spans 19 amino acids. After removal of 2 bases from V and 0 bases from J, the junction contained 12 bases not matched to a gene. Looked up from germline, CDR1 is SGHRS and CDR2 is YFSETQ. The CDR3 here is CASSLGFPSGGSSTDTQYF. The CDR3 DNA reads as TGCGCCAGCAGCTTAGGTTTTCCTAGCGGGGGCTCTAGCACAGATACGCAGTATTTT.

The rearrangement uses TRBV29-1 and TRBJ2-5, with D uncertain. Trimming cost V 6 bases and J 1 base, with 18 bases left between them. The CDR3 is made up of 15 amino acids. Germline CDR1 is SQVTM and CDR2 is ANQGSEA. The CDR3 here is CSVPAEQSFQETQYF. The CDR3 DNA reads as TGCAGCGTCCCGGCGGAACAATCATTCCAAGAGACCCAGTACTTC. The variable domain in full, with the rest retrieved from reference TRBV29-1 and TRBJ2-5, is SAVISQKPSRDICQRGTSLTIQCQVDSQVTMMFWYRQQPGQSLTLIATANQGSEATYESGFVIDKFPISRPNLTFSTLTVSNMSPEDSSIYLCSVPAEQSFQETQYFGPGTRLLVL.

This clonotype was recorded a few times. The chain couples TRBV5-1 to TRBJ2-1; D is unclear. The CDR3 extends over 15 amino acids. V was clipped by 0 bases and J by 2 bases, with 9 bases between them. Germline CDR1 SGHRS, CDR2 YFSETQ. The CDR3 protein is CASSLGLDTYNEQFF. CDR3 in DNA: TGCGCCAGCAGCTTGGGACTTGACACCTACAATGAGCAGTTCTTC. The whole variable domain, filled in from reference TRBV5-1 and TRBJ2-1, reads KAGVTQTPRYLIKTRGQQVTLSCSPISGHRSVSWYQQTPGQGLQFLFEYFSETQRNKGNFPGRFSGRQFSNSRSEMNVSTLELGDSALYLCASSLGLDTYNEQFFGPGTRLTVL.

In its sample, this clonotype was seen a few times. The rearrangement joins TRBV4-1 to TRBJ2-7; 8 positions agree with TRBD1. V lost 5 bases, J lost 2 bases, and 8 bases stayed unmatched. The CDR3 length is 15 residues. Germline V lookup: CDR1 MGHRA, CDR2 YSYEKL. The CDR3 protein is CASSYRRDRPYEQYF. In DNA form, the CDR3 reads TGCGCCAGCAGCTACCGGAGGGACAGGCCCTACGAGCAGTACTTC.

Regarding this clonotype: This could be a read error, since a much larger clone is one nucleotide away. This chain links TRBV5-1 with TRBJ2-1, with D tentatively TRBD2 (6 bases). The CDR3 covers 15 residues. Germline loops: CDR1 SGHRS, CDR2 YFSETQ. CDR3 sequence reads: CACSFEPGGDNEQFF. CDR3 sequence (DNA): TGCGCCTGCAGCTTTGAACCCGGAGGGGACAATGAGCAGTTCTTC.

This clonotype has ten or more counts. This chain uses TRBV12-3 or TRBV12-4 with TRBJ1-5; D possibly corresponds to TRBD1 (5 bases). The length of the CDR3 is 15 residues. The V end lost 1 base, the J end lost 2 bases, and 9 bases lay between the germline ends. The CDR3 protein is CASSLGRAGNQPQHF. The CDR3 bases are TGTGCCAGCAGTTTAGGCAGGGCTGGCAATCAGCCCCAGCATTTT.

The rearrangement links TRBV27 to TRBJ2-1; D gene unclear. Germline V gives CDR1 MNHEY, CDR2 SMNVEV (reference sequence). This CDR3 spans 14 amino acids. V was pared by 5 bases and J by 0 bases, with 8 bases between. CDR3 nucleotide sequence: TGTGCCAGCAGTATACGTAGCTCCTACAATGAGCAGTTCTTC. Its translation: CASSIRSSYNEQFF.

The chain uses TRBV7-2 and TRBJ2-5; D not resolved. Trimming pared 2 bases from V and 5 bases from J, leaving 12 bases between. Germline loops: CDR1 SGHTA, CDR2 FQGNSA. The CDR3 consists of 14 residues. CDR3 amino acids: CASSLRWLDETQYF. CDR3 DNA: TGTGCCAGCAGCTTAAGGTGGCTAGACGAGACCCAGTACTTC.

V usage is TRBV15 and J usage is TRBJ2-5; D is perhaps TRBD2 (6 bases). The CDR3 sequence is 15 residues long. Trimming removed 0 bases at V and 4 bases at J, with 12 bases between. The germline CDR1 and CDR2 sequences are LNHNV and YYDKDF (reference sequence). The CDR3 bases are TGTGCCACCAGCAGAGAACTTAGGGGAGGAGAGACCCAGTACTTC. Protein product: CATSRELRGGETQYF.

The chain is built from TRBV20-1 and TRBJ2-7, with D maybe TRBD1 (5 bases). Germline CDR1 reads DFQATT; CDR2 reads SNEGSKA (reference sequence). The CDR3 contains 14 residues. V was cut by 0 bases and J by 7 bases, with 16 bases left in between. CDR3 DNA sequence: TGCAGTGCTAGAGATCTAGACAGCTTTGGTGAGCAGTACTTC. As protein: CSARDLDSFGEQYF.

The chain has TRBV20-1 and TRBJ1-5, with a weak D call TRBD1 (5 bases). V lost 1 base to trimming and J lost 2 bases, with 15 bases between them. Germline CDR1 and CDR2: DFQATT and SNEGSKA (reference sequence). The CDR3 spans 16 residues. CDR3: CSARGLRGGGNQPQHF. For the CDR3, the DNA is TGCAGTGCTAGAGGGCTCCGGGGGGGGGGCAATCAGCCCCAGCATTTT.

This chain joins TRBV12-3 or TRBV12-4 and TRBJ2-1; D unclear. This CDR3 comprises 13 residues. The V gene lost 5 bases and the J gene lost 4 bases, with 9 bases spanning the gap. In DNA form, the CDR3 reads TGTGCCAGCAGTGACGGCCGTTACAATGAGCAGTTCTTC. Translation: CASSDGRYNEQFF.

This clonotype has a handful of counts. The chain couples TRBV12-3 or TRBV12-4 to TRBJ1-1, with TRBD1 matching over 10 bases. This CDR3 comprises 15 residues. V was clipped by 6 bases and J by 0 bases; unmatched bases: 4. CDR3 amino acids: CASRPTGGLNTEAFF. DNA for the CDR3: TGTGCCAGCAGACCGACAGGGGGCTTGAACACTGAAGCTTTCTTT.

The J gene is TRBJ2-7, the V gene TRBV7-9; D not certain. The germline V and J ends were trimmed by 3 bases and 1 base, with 10 bases remaining between them. CDR3 length: 14 amino acids. Germline V gene data show CDR1 as SEHNR and CDR2 as FQNEAQ (reference sequence). The CDR3 DNA follows: TGTGCCAGCAGCTTTTCGACGGCTTCCTACGAGCAGTACTTC. This gives the protein CASSFSTASYEQYF. The variable domain in full, completed from reference TRBV7-9 and TRBJ2-7, reads DTGVSQNPRHKITKRGQNVTFRCDPISEHNRLYWYRQTLGQGPEFLTYFQNEAQLEKSRLLSDRFSAERPKGSFSTLEIQRTEQGDSAMYLCASSFSTASYEQYFGPGTRLTVT.

The table lists this clonotype with a few counts. The J gene is TRBJ1-3, the V gene TRBV6-1, with D uncertain. V lost 5 bases and J lost 4, with 18 bases in between. The CDR3 sequence is 16 residues long. Germline lookup yields CDR1 MNHNS and CDR2 SASEGT. The CDR3 protein is CASSPSVYDGGNTIYF. In nucleotides, the CDR3 is TGTGCCAGCAGTCCGTCGGTGTACGATGGAGGAAACACCATATATTTT.

The J gene is TRBJ1-1, the V gene TRBV9, with a possible D match to TRBD1 (5 bases). CDR3 length: 14 amino acids. Between the trimmed V and J ends, which lost 0 bases and 4 bases, there was a span of 10 bases. Per the germline V gene, CDR1 is SGDLS and CDR2 is YYNGEE. The CDR3 protein is CASSVDRGSTEAFF. CDR3 in DNA: TGTGCCAGCAGCGTAGACCGGGGGTCCACTGAAGCTTTCTTT.

This sequence joins TRBV12-3 or TRBV12-4 and TRBJ1-4; tentatively, D is TRBD1 (6 bases). Trimming took 1 base from V and 4 from J, leaving 10 bases between them. This CDR3 is built from 15 residues. DNA for the CDR3: TGTGCCAGCAGTTTAGGACAGGCTCTTAATGAAAAACTGTTTTTT. It is translated as CASSLGQALNEKLFF.

CDR3 region: CASSLRRDSWETQYF. CDR3 in DNA: TGTGCCAGCAGCTTGAGGAGGGACAGTTGGGAGACCCAGTACTTC. The chain recombines TRBV11-2 with TRBJ2-5; tentatively, D is TRBD1 (7 bases). Per germline, CDR1 SGHAT and CDR2 FQNNGV. Trimming left V 3 bases short and J 5 bases short, with 16 bases between. The length of the CDR3 is 15 residues.

This chain links TRBV24-1 with TRBJ2-1; D is possibly TRBD1 (6 bases). The CDR3 extends over 16 amino acids. V was clipped by 3 bases and J by 3 bases, with 14 bases between them. CDR1 is KGHDR, CDR2 SFDVKD, per germline. CDR3 protein: CATSDPRDTLYNEQFF. DNA of the CDR3: TGTGCCACCAGTGATCCTCGGGACACACTCTACAATGAGCAGTTCTTC.

This clonotype was picked up many times. The CDR3 DNA sequence: TGCAGTGCCCATCCCCGGGTAGCGGGGGGCCCCCATGAGCAGTTCTTC. Amino acids: CSAHPRVAGGPHEQFF. The genes are TRBV20-1 and TRBJ2-1, with 10 bases aligning to TRBD2. V was clipped by 6 bases and J by 8 bases; unmatched bases: 16. The CDR3 has 16 residues. Germline V gives CDR1 DFQATT, CDR2 SNEGSKA (reference sequence).

The V call is TRBV7-7, the J call TRBJ1-3; no firm D call. V lost 2 bases, J lost 4 bases, and 6 bases lay in between. CDR3 size: 13 residues. CDR1 is SSHAT and CDR2 is FNYEAQ in the germline V gene (reference sequence). The CDR3 reads CASSLWPGNTIYF. The CDR3 DNA sequence: TGTGCCAGCAGCTTATGGCCAGGAAACACCATATATTTT.

This clonotype was recorded at least ten times. The rearrangement joins TRBV20-1 to TRBJ2-5, with D tentatively TRBD1 (6 bases). Trimming cost V 4 bases and J 1 base, with 16 bases left between them. Germline values: CDR1 DFQATT, CDR2 SNEGSKA (reference sequence). There are 15 residues in the CDR3. The CDR3 DNA is TGCAGTGCTACAGGGGCGAAAGCACCCCAAGAGACCCAGTACTTC. Protein product: CSATGAKAPQETQYF.

Note on this clonotype: This may come from a read error, since a much larger clone is one base off. The chain uses TRBV20-1 and TRBJ2-4; D is unclear. The CDR3 runs to 13 residues. V dropped 7 bases and J dropped 1 base, with 11 bases sitting between them. Looked up from germline, CDR1 is DFQATT and CDR2 is SNEGSKA (reference sequence). CDR3 nucleotides: TGCAGTGGCCCGACATGGGCCAAAAACATTCAGTACTTC. It specifies CSGPTWAKNIQYF.

This clonotype was detected many times. The genes are TRBV7-9 and TRBJ2-1; D might be TRBD1 (5 bases). Germline V CDR1 and CDR2: SEHNR, FQNEAQ (reference sequence). The CDR3 totals 12 residues. V was shortened by 6 bases and J by 4 bases, with 7 bases between the two germline ends. The CDR3 protein is CASRDRYNEQFF. The CDR3 DNA reads as TGTGCCAGCAGAGACAGATACAATGAGCAGTTCTTC. Filled out from reference TRBV7-9 and TRBJ2-1, the complete variable domain reads DTGVSQNPRHKITKRGQNVTFRCDPISEHNRLYWYRQTLGQGPEFLTYFQNEAQLEKSRLLSDRFSAERPKGSFSTLEIQRTEQGDSAMYLCASRDRYNEQFFGPGTRLTVL.

This sequence joins TRBV18 and TRBJ1-1, with D possibly being TRBD1 (6 bases). Between the trimmed V and J ends, which lost 3 bases and 0 bases, there was a span of 14 bases. The CDR3 totals 16 residues. CDR1 is KGHSH, CDR2 LQKENI, per germline. In nucleotides, the CDR3 is TGTGCCAGCTCACCGTTCAGGGGCAGGGTGAACACTGAAGCTTTCTTT. Its protein product is CASSPFRGRVNTEAFF.